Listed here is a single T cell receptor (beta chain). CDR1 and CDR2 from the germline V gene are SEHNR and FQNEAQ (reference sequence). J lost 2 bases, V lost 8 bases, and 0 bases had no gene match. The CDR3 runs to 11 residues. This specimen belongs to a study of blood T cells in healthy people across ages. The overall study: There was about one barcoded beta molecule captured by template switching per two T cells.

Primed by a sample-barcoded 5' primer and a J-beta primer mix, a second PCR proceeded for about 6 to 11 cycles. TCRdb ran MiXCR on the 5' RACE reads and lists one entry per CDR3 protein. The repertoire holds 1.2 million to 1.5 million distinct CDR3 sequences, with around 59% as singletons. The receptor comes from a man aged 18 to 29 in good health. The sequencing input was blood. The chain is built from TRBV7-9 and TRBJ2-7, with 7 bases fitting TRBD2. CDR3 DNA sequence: TGTGCCAGCGGGACTACCTACGAGCAGTACTTC. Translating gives CASGTTYEQYF.